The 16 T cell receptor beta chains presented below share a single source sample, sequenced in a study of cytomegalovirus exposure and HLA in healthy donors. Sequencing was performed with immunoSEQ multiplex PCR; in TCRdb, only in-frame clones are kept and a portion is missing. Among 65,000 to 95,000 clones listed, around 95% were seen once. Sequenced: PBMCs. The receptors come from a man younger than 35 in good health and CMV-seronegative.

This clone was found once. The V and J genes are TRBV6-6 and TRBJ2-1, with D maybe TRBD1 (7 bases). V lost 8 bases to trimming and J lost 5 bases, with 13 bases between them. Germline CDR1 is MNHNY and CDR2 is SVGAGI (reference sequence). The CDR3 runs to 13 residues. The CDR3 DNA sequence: TGTGCCAGCTCAGGGGGGCGTAACAATGAGCAGTTCTTC. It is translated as CASSGGRNNEQFF.

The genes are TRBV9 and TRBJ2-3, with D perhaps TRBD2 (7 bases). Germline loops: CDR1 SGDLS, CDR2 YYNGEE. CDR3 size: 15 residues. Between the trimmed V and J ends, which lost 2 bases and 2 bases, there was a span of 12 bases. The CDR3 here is CASSVGGGPTDTQYF. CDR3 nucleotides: TGTGCCAGCAGCGTTGGCGGGGGCCCCACAGATACGCAGTATTTT.

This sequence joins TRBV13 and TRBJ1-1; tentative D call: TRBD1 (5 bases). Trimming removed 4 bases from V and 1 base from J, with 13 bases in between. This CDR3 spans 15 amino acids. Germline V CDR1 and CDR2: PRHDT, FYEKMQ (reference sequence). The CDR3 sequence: CASSSRDRENTEAFF. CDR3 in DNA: TGTGCCAGCAGCTCGCGGGACCGAGAGAACACTGAAGCTTTCTTT.

The CDR3 loop reads CASTTGTGNTEAFF. DNA of the CDR3: TGTGCCAGCACCACCGGGACAGGGAACACTGAAGCTTTCTTT. J is TRBJ1-1 and V is TRBV27, with TRBD1 matching 8 bases. CDR1 MNHEY and CDR2 SMNVEV come from the germline V gene (reference sequence). The CDR3 runs 14 residues. The trim removed 7 bases at V and 1 base at J, leaving 5 bases unmatched.

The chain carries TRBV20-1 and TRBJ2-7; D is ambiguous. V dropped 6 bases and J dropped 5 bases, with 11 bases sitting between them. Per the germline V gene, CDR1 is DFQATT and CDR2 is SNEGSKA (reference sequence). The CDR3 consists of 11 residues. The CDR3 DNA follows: TGCAGTGCCCGACTTGTCGACGAGCAGTACTTC. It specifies CSARLVDEQYF.

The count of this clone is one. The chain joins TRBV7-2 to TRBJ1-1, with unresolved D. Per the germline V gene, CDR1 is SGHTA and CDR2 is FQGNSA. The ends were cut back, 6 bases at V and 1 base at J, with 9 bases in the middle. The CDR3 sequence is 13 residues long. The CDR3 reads CASRTPGNTEAFF. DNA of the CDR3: TGTGCCAGCAGGACGCCGGGGAACACTGAAGCTTTCTTT.

The CDR3 DNA sequence: TGTGCCAGCAGCTTGCGGGTAGCGGGGGTCTCCTACGAGCAGTACTTC. Its protein product is CASSLRVAGVSYEQYF. The chain employs TRBV5-6 and TRBJ2-7, with 9 positions matching TRBD2. The CDR3 covers 16 residues. Germline V gene data show CDR1 as SGHDT and CDR2 as YYEEEE. V shed 1 base and J 0 bases; nucleotides not matched to a gene: 5.

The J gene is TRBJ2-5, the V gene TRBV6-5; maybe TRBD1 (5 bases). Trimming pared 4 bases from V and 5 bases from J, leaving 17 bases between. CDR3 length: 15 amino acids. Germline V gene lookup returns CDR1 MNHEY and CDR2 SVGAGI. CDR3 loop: CASSLAPDNHETQYF. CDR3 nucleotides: TGTGCCAGCAGTTTAGCTCCGGACAATCACGAGACCCAGTACTTC.

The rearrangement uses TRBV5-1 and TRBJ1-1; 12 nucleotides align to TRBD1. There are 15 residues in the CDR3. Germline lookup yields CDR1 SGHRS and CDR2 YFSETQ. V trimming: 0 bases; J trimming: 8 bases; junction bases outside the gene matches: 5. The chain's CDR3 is CASSLDPGTGGEAFF. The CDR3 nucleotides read TGCGCCAGCAGCTTGGACCCCGGGACAGGGGGCGAAGCTTTCTTT.

For the CDR3, the DNA is TGTGCCAGCAGCGCTAGCGGGGTAAGCACAGATACGCAGTATTTT. Encoded protein: CASSASGVSTDTQYF. The chain has TRBV9 and TRBJ2-3; the match to TRBD2 covers 9 bases. Trimming removed 3 bases from V and 0 bases from J; junction bases left unmatched: 2. Germline loops: CDR1 SGDLS, CDR2 YYNGEE. CDR3 length: 15 residues.

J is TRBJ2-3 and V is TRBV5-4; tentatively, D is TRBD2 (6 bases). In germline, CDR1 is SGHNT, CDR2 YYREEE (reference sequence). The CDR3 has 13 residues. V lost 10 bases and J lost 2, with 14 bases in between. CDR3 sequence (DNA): TGTGCCCTAAGTCGGGAGCCCACAGATACGCAGTATTTT. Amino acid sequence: CALSREPTDTQYF.

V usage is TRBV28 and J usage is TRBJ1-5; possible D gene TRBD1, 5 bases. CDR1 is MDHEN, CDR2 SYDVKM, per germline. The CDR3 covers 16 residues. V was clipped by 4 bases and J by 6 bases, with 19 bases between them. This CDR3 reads CASSSPGLSRFQPQHF. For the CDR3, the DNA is TGTGCCAGCAGTTCTCCGGGACTCTCCCGTTTTCAGCCCCAGCATTTT.

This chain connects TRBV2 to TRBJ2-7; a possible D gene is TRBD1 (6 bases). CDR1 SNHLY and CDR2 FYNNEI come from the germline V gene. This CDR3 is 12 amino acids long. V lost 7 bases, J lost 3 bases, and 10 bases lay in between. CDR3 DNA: TGTGCCAGCAAGGAGGACAGCTACGAGCAGTACTTC. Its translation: CASKEDSYEQYF.

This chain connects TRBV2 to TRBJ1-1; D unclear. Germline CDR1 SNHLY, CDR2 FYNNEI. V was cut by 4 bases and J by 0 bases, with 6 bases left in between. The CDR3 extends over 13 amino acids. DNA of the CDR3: TGTGCCAGCAGTGGAGGGATGAACACTGAAGCTTTCTTT. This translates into CASSGGMNTEAFF.

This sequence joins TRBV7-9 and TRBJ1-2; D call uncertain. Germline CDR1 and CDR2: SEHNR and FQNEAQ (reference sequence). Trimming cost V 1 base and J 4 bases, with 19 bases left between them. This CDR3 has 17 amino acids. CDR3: CASSLDLAALGSYGYTF. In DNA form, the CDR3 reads TGTGCCAGCAGCTTAGATTTAGCAGCTTTGGGGAGCTATGGCTACACCTTC.

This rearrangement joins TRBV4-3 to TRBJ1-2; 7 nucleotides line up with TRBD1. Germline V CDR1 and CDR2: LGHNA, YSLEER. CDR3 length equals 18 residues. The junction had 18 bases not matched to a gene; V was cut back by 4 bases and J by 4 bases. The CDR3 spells CASSLFATQGGGGYGYTF. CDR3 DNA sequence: TGCGCCAGCAGCCTTTTTGCAACTCAGGGGGGTGGTGGCTATGGCTACACCTTC.